This T cell receptor beta chain was recovered during a study of T cell changes during pregnancy in multiple sclerosis. In this sample, this clone turned up once. The CDR3 covers 15 residues. V dropped 6 bases and J dropped 8 bases, with 19 bases sitting between them. Germline V CDR1 and CDR2: KGHSH, LQKENI. TCRdb's table, derived via immunoSEQ multiplex PCR, lists solely in-frame clones and lacks some. This table holds about 83,000 clones, 90% to 95% found once. This specimen consisted of peripheral blood, obtained in the second trimester of pregnancy. The TCR originated in a female donor with multiple sclerosis, enrolled in a pregnancy study. The chain has TRBV18 and TRBJ1-4, with D perhaps matching TRBD1 (5 bases). CDR3 loop: CASSQTTGREEKLFF. The CDR3 region has the DNA TGTGCCAGCTCCCAGACCACGGGGCGGGAGGAAAAACTGTTTTTT.